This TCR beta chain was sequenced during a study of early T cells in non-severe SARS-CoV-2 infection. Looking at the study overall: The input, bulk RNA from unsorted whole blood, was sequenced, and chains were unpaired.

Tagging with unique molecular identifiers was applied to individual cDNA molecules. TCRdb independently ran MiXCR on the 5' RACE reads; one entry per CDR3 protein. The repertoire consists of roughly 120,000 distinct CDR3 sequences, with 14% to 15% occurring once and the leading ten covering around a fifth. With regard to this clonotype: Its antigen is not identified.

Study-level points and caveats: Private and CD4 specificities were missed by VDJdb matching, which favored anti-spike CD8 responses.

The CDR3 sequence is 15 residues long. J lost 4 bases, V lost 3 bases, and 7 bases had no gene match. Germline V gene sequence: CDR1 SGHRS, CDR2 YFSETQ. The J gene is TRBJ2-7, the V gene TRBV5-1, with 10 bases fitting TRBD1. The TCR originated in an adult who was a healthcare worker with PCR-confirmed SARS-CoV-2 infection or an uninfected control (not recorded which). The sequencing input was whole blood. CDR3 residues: CASSSTGTGVYEQYF. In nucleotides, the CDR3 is TGCGCCAGCAGCTCCACCGGGACAGGGGTTTACGAGCAGTACTTC.